Listed here is a single T cell receptor (beta chain). The CDR3 is made up of 14 amino acids. Trimming removed 6 bases at V and 0 bases at J, with 12 bases between. CDR1 is ENHRY and CDR2 is SYGVKD in the germline V gene. The record originates from a study of cytomegalovirus exposure and HLA in healthy donors. Some clones are missing from TCRdb's copy, which holds only in-frame ones; the method was immunoSEQ multiplex PCR. The repertoire consists of 150,000 or so clones, with 85% to 90% occurring once and the leading ten covering more than 2.5%. The chain couples TRBV10-3 to TRBJ2-7; a weak D match, TRBD1 (6 bases). The specimen sequenced was PBMCs. The receptor was derived from a woman under 30 in good health and CMV-seropositive. The CDR3 DNA reads as TGTGCCATCAGGGTTGGACAGAGCTCCTACGAGCAGTACTTC. Residues: CAIRVGQSSYEQYF.